The 18 T cell receptor beta chains below come from one sample, sequenced in a study of response to subunit inactivated influenza vaccine. TCRdb re-analysed the RT-PCR reads in MiXCR, keeping a single row per CDR3 protein. The data show around 790,000 distinct CDR3 sequences, with approximately 22% seen just once and approximately 10% held by the top ten. Source: PBMCs from blood, taken roughly 5 days after vaccination. The receptors were gathered from a man in his forties or fifties who received an inactivated influenza vaccine.

This clonotype was counted many times. V usage is TRBV12-3 or TRBV12-4 and J usage is TRBJ2-3; D uncertain. The CDR3 runs to 14 residues. V lost 3 bases, J lost 0 bases, and 7 bases lay in between. The CDR3 DNA reads TGTGCCAGCAGTTTTTGGAGTAGCACAGATACGCAGTATTTT. Translating it yields CASSFWSSTDTQYF.

The chain employs TRBV7-2 and TRBJ1-5, with D possibly matching TRBD1 (5 bases). The germline gives CDR1 SGHTA, CDR2 FQGNSA. V gave up 0 bases and J gave up 5 bases, with 14 bases separating them. The CDR3 totals 16 residues. This CDR3 is CASSLAPGWGYQPQHF. The CDR3 DNA follows: TGTGCCAGCAGCTTAGCGCCCGGATGGGGCTATCAGCCCCAGCATTTT. The full variable domain, completed using reference TRBV7-2 and TRBJ1-5, is GAGVSQSPSNKVTEKGKDVELRCDPISGHTALYWYRQSLGQGLEFLIYFQGNSAPDKSGLPSDRFSAERTGGSVSTLTIQRTQQEDSAVYLCASSLAPGWGYQPQHFGDGTRLSIL.

V is TRBV5-6 and J is TRBJ2-2; perhaps TRBD2 as D (6 bases). CDR3 length equals 15 residues. The V gene's germline CDR1 is SGHDT and CDR2 YYEEEE. V was pared by 3 bases and J by 5 bases, with 14 bases between. Here the CDR3 reads CASSSERLVTGELFF. CDR3 DNA sequence: TGTGCCAGCAGCTCCGAACGACTAGTTACCGGGGAGCTGTTTTTT.

Only a few counts were recorded for this clonotype. The V gene is TRBV14, the J gene TRBJ2-7; 9 bases match TRBD1. The CDR3 sequence is 17 residues long. Germline V gene sequence: CDR1 SGHDN, CDR2 FVKESK. The junction had 13 bases not matched to a gene; V was cut back by 4 bases and J by 3 bases. The CDR3 DNA is TGTGCCAGCAGCCCGACGCCTTCCTGGGACAGGGACTACGAGCAGTACTTC. It encodes CASSPTPSWDRDYEQYF.

This chain links TRBV12-3 or TRBV12-4 with TRBJ2-1; TRBD2 might be the D (5 bases). The CDR3 covers 19 residues. Trimming took off 2 bases at V and 9 bases at J, with 29 bases between the two ends. DNA for the CDR3: TGTGCCAGCAGTTTAACCCCCTTGAGGAGCGGTCGAGCGTCCAGTGAGCAGTTCTTC. Protein sequence: CASSLTPLRSGRASSEQFF.

The sample holds a few counts of this clonotype. CDR3 bases: TGCGCCAGCAGCCCCGAACCGCCGCGGGTTGGCGGGGAGCTGTTTTTT. Protein product: CASSPEPPRVGGELFF. The rearrangement links TRBV5-1 to TRBJ2-2, with a tentative D call TRBD2 (5 bases). CDR1 is SGHRS and CDR2 is YFSETQ in the germline V gene. Trimming shortened V by 4 bases and J by 7 bases, and 20 bases separated the two germline ends. The CDR3 covers 16 residues.

The rearrangement joins TRBV20-1 to TRBJ1-6, with TRBD1 matching over 8 bases. The CDR3 has 16 amino acids. The trim removed 6 bases at V and 0 bases at J, leaving 7 bases unmatched. Germline V CDR1 and CDR2: DFQATT, SNEGSKA (reference sequence). The CDR3 loop is CSARQGTSSYNSPLHF. Written as DNA, the CDR3 is TGCAGTGCCCGACAGGGGACGAGCTCCTATAATTCACCCCTCCACTTT.

The CDR3 DNA follows: TGTGCCAGCAGCTTAACCCGACAGGGAATAGCCAAAAACATTCAGTACTTC. Encoded protein: CASSLTRQGIAKNIQYF. The chain recombines TRBV7-9 with TRBJ2-4; 7 positions match TRBD1. Germline CDR1 reads SEHNR; CDR2 reads FQNEAQ (reference sequence). This CDR3 has 17 residues. J gave up 0 bases and V 2 bases, and 7 bases lay outside the gene matches.

This clonotype was seen a handful of times. Here the CDR3 DNA reads TGTGCCAGCAGCAGACACGGACCGGGACAAGACTCCTACGAGCAGTACTTC. This translates into CASSRHGPGQDSYEQYF. V is TRBV7-3 and J is TRBJ2-7; TRBD1 might be the D (6 bases). The CDR3 extends over 17 amino acids. Germline V lookup: CDR1 SGHTA, CDR2 FQGTGA. Trimming stripped 5 bases from V and 0 bases from J, with 20 bases between.

This clonotype was detected a few times. V is TRBV6-1 and J is TRBJ1-1; maybe TRBD1 (6 bases). Germline V CDR1 and CDR2: MNHNS, SASEGT. V lost 7 bases to trimming and J lost 3 bases, with 15 bases between them. This CDR3 has 14 residues. The CDR3 is CASNTGHRYTEAFF. CDR3 sequence (DNA): TGTGCCAGCAACACGGGACATCGGTACACTGAAGCTTTCTTT.

This clonotype appeared a few times. The chain has TRBV15 and TRBJ2-1; TRBD2 matches 13 bases. The CDR3 has 16 amino acids. The V gene end was trimmed by 6 bases and the J gene end by 3 bases; junction bases not matched to a gene: 5. CDR1 is LNHNV, CDR2 YYDKDF, per germline (reference sequence). The CDR3 region has the DNA TGTGCCACCAGTGTCGGACTAGCGGGGGACTACAATGAGCAGTTCTTC. This encodes CATSVGLAGDYNEQFF.

The CDR3 is CASSLTTSGDNEQFF. In DNA form, the CDR3 reads TGTGCCAGCAGCTTAACTACTAGCGGGGACAATGAGCAGTTCTTC. The chain joins TRBV7-3 to TRBJ2-1; the match to TRBD2 covers 10 bases. From germline, CDR1 is SGHTA and CDR2 FQGTGA. Trimming at V came to 0 bases and at J to 5 bases, leaving 1 base not matched to a gene. The CDR3 runs 15 residues.

This clonotype was seen a few times. The chain is built from TRBV29-1 and TRBJ2-5; D gene unclear. The CDR3 extends over 13 amino acids. CDR1 is SQVTM and CDR2 is ANQGSEA in the germline V gene. The V end was cut by 5 bases, the J end by 1 base, with 11 bases between. The CDR3 spells CSVPQVGQETQYF. The CDR3 DNA reads as TGCAGCGTTCCTCAGGTGGGCCAAGAGACCCAGTACTTC.

In this sample, this clonotype turned up many times. In nucleotides, the CDR3 is TGCAGTGCTCGGCAGGCGGAGATCTACAATGAGCAGTTCTTC. Protein: CSARQAEIYNEQFF. V usage is TRBV20-1 and J usage is TRBJ2-1; D is unclear. The V end was cut by 5 bases, the J end by 3 bases, with 14 bases between. There are 14 residues in the CDR3. Germline V CDR1 and CDR2: DFQATT, SNEGSKA (reference sequence).

The chain employs TRBV3-1 and TRBJ2-1; D tentatively fits TRBD1 or TRBD2 (6 bases each). Germline CDR1 reads LGHDT; CDR2 reads YNNKEL (reference sequence). V was shortened by 1 base and J by 3 bases, with 13 bases between the two germline ends. The CDR3 covers 16 residues. The DNA for the CDR3 is TGTGCCAGCAGCCAAGGAGGGGGGATCAGCTACAATGAGCAGTTCTTC. Translating it yields CASSQGGGISYNEQFF.

The chain links TRBV7-9 to TRBJ1-1; D is possibly TRBD1 (6 bases). The ends were cut back, 2 bases at V and 5 bases at J, with 15 bases in the middle. The germline V gene has CDR1 SEHNR and CDR2 FQNEAQ (reference sequence). CDR3 size: 15 residues. The CDR3 is CASSLSGVGATEAFF. The CDR3 nucleotides are TGTGCCAGCAGCTTATCAGGGGTCGGGGCGACTGAAGCTTTCTTT.

The rearrangement joins TRBV5-1 to TRBJ2-2, with 10 bases matching TRBD2. This CDR3 is built from 16 residues. CDR1 is SGHRS, CDR2 YFSETQ, per germline. J gave up 10 bases and V 3 bases, and 12 bases lay outside the gene matches. The CDR3 protein is CASSSEGAGGPQELFF. The CDR3 nucleotides are TGCGCCAGCAGCTCCGAGGGAGCGGGAGGGCCTCAGGAGCTGTTTTTT.

The chain carries TRBV2 and TRBJ2-5; D is possibly TRBD2 (6 bases). The CDR3 is made up of 14 amino acids. The germline V and J ends were trimmed by 6 bases and 3 bases, with 14 bases remaining between them. Germline-derived CDR1 and CDR2 are SNHLY and FYNNEI. The CDR3 sequence is CASRVGGMKETQYF. The CDR3 bases are TGTGCCAGCAGGGTCGGCGGGATGAAAGAGACCCAGTACTTC.